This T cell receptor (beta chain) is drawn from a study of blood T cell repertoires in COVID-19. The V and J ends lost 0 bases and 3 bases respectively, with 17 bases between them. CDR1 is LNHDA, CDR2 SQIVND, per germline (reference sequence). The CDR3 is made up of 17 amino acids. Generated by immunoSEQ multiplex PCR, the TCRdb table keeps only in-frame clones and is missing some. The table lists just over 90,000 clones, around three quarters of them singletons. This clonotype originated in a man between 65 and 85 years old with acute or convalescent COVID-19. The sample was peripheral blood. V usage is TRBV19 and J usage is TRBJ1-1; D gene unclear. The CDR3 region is CASSIDLVPLADTEAFF. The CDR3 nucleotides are TGTGCCAGTAGTATAGATCTCGTCCCCTTAGCGGACACTGAAGCTTTCTTT.